Following are 28 T cell receptor beta chains from one sample sequenced in a study of T cells after yellow fever vaccination. TCRdb processed the 5' RACE reads anew with MiXCR; each CDR3 protein has one entry. Of some 500,000 distinct CDR3 sequences in the sample, around an eighth were seen once. Sequenced material: PBMCs, taken on the day of the yellow fever booster vaccination. The origin of the receptors is a man aged 30 to 39 who received the YFV17D yellow fever vaccine.

In its sample, this clonotype was seen a few times. The rearrangement links TRBV25-1 to TRBJ1-6; no clear D. Germline V gene lookup returns CDR1 MGHDK and CDR2 SYGVNS. The CDR3 is 16 amino acids. V lost 3 bases to trimming and J lost 5 bases, with 14 bases between them. The CDR3 here is CASSELSDGDNSPLHF. The CDR3 DNA sequence: TGTGCCAGCAGTGAGTTATCAGACGGGGATAATTCACCCCTCCACTTT.

The J gene is TRBJ2-7, the V gene TRBV18, with D hard to call. Per germline, CDR1 KGHSH and CDR2 LQKENI. This CDR3 contains 15 residues. V dropped 1 base and J dropped 0 bases, with 10 bases sitting between them. DNA of the CDR3: TGTGCCAGCTCACCACAGGACGGAAGCTCCTACGAGCAGTACTTC. Its protein is CASSPQDGSSYEQYF.

CDR3 loop: CASSSHPKSSGGLPTSGYGEQYF. The DNA of the CDR3 is TGTGCCAGCAGCTCCCATCCGAAATCCTCCGGGGGTCTCCCGACTAGCGGGTATGGCGAGCAGTACTTC. The chain has TRBV7-1 and TRBJ2-7, with TRBD2 matching 10 bases. TRBV7-1 falls under the ORF class, with uncertain function. There are 23 residues in the CDR3. V gave up 3 bases and J gave up 6 bases; unmatched junction bases: 32.

Only a few counts were recorded for this clonotype. The chain has TRBV4-3 and TRBJ1-1; D gene unclear. Trimming pared 2 bases from V and 1 base from J, leaving 11 bases between. Per the germline V gene, CDR1 is LGHNA and CDR2 is YSLEER. The length of the CDR3 is 15 residues. CDR3 in DNA: TGCGCCAGCAGCCAAACCCCACAGAGGAACACTGAAGCTTTCTTT. Its protein product is CASSQTPQRNTEAFF.

This clonotype has at least ten counts. One end of the junction is discordant with germline, which a read error may explain. The chain recombines TRBV25-1 with TRBJ2-7, with no clear D. CDR1 MGHDK and CDR2 SYGVNS come from the germline V gene. There are 10 residues in the CDR3. For the CDR3, the DNA is TGTGCCAGCAGTAAATACGAGCAGTACTTC. It is translated as CASSKYEQYF.

CDR3 bases: TGCGCCAGCAGTTCCGGGCAGTGGGACGGCTACACCTTC. Its protein is CASSSGQWDGYTF. The rearrangement links TRBV5-1 to TRBJ1-2, with D perhaps matching TRBD1 (5 bases). CDR3 length: 13 amino acids. The germline gives CDR1 SGHRS, CDR2 YFSETQ. Trimming pared 5 bases from V and 8 bases from J, leaving 16 bases between.

This clonotype was counted many times. The chain has TRBV5-1 and TRBJ2-1; tentatively, D is TRBD1 (5 bases). The germline V gene has CDR1 SGHRS and CDR2 YFSETQ. Trimming shortened V by 0 bases and J by 5 bases, and 9 bases separated the two germline ends. This CDR3 is 14 amino acids long. The CDR3 loop reads CASSLAAGNNEQFF. The DNA for the CDR3 is TGCGCCAGCAGCTTGGCGGCAGGGAACAATGAGCAGTTCTTC.

This chain links TRBV10-1 with TRBJ1-1, with D hard to call. The germline V gene encodes CDR1 WNHNN and CDR2 SYGVQD (reference sequence). This CDR3 has 13 amino acids. The ends were cut back, 3 bases at V and 3 bases at J, with 8 bases in the middle. The CDR3 sequence is CASSDSSYTEAFF. For the CDR3, the DNA is TGCGCCAGCAGTGATTCCTCGTACACTGAAGCTTTCTTT.

V gene TRBV12-3 or TRBV12-4 combines with J gene TRBJ2-1; 7 bases are a match to TRBD2. V shed 6 bases and J 3 bases; nucleotides not matched to a gene: 14. This CDR3 comprises 17 residues. The CDR3 here is CASSPGIWASGYNEQFF. CDR3 DNA sequence: TGTGCCAGCAGCCCCGGAATCTGGGCTAGCGGCTACAATGAGCAGTTCTTC.

The V gene is TRBV7-3, the J gene TRBJ2-3; possible D gene TRBD1, 6 bases. The CDR3 contains 16 residues. The V end lost 1 base, the J end lost 9 bases, and 20 bases lay between the germline ends. The germline CDR1 and CDR2 sequences are SGHTA and FQGTGA. CDR3 in amino acids: CASSLKGGVSRGTQYF. As DNA, the CDR3 is TGTGCCAGCAGCTTAAAAGGGGGTGTAAGCCGGGGAACGCAGTATTTT.

In this sample, this clonotype turned up a few times. The V gene is TRBV4-3, the J gene TRBJ2-2; 7 bases line up with TRBD2. The CDR3 has 15 amino acids. Trimming cost V 6 bases and J 5 bases; bases outside gene matches: 9. Looked up from germline, CDR1 is LGHNA and CDR2 is YSLEER. The CDR3 spells CASRVGRGATGELFF. The CDR3 coding sequence is TGCGCCAGCAGAGTTGGGAGGGGAGCTACCGGGGAGCTGTTTTTT.

This clonotype turned up a few times. This chain links TRBV5-1 with TRBJ2-3, with TRBD2 as a possible D gene (6 bases). This CDR3 has 14 amino acids. The V gene lost 8 bases and the J gene lost 4 bases, with 17 bases spanning the gap. Germline V gene lookup returns CDR1 SGHRS and CDR2 YFSETQ. CDR3 coding DNA: TGCGCCAGTTCCAGGGACGGAGGGGCAGATACGCAGTATTTT. It is translated as CASSRDGGADTQYF.

This clonotype was seen only a few times. J is TRBJ2-3 and V is TRBV21-1. TRBV21-1 is a pseudogene segment. CDR3 length: 13 amino acids. The CDR3 nucleotides read TGTGCCAGCAGCCACCTGAAGGGAGATACGCAGTATTTT. Its protein is CASSHLKGDTQYF.

The V and J genes are TRBV20-1 and TRBJ2-7; D might be TRBD1 (6 bases). The germline V gene has CDR1 DFQATT and CDR2 SNEGSKA (reference sequence). Trimming removed 5 bases from V and 2 bases from J, with 10 bases in between. This CDR3 has 12 amino acids. CDR3 DNA: TGCAGTGCTCAGGGGTCGGCCTACGAGCAGTACTTC. Translated: CSAQGSAYEQYF.

The J gene is TRBJ1-1, the V gene TRBV7-2; no clear D gene. CDR1 is SGHTA and CDR2 is FQGNSA in the germline V gene. V lost 5 bases to trimming and J lost 7 bases, with 8 bases between them. This CDR3 region has 11 residues. Here the CDR3 DNA reads TGTGCCAGCAGCCTAAGAAATGAAGCTTTCTTT. It yields the protein CASSLRNEAFF.

This clonotype came up a few times. The rearrangement joins TRBV5-6 to TRBJ2-3; no firm D call. CDR3 size: 13 residues. V was clipped by 4 bases and J by 2 bases, with 8 bases between them. CDR1 is SGHDT, CDR2 YYEEEE, per germline. Here the CDR3 DNA reads TGTGCCAGCAGCGTACAGATCACAGATACGCAGTATTTT. It specifies CASSVQITDTQYF.

This chain's CDR3 is CASSEYFRETSTDTQYF. The CDR3 DNA reads TGTGCCAGCAGTGAATATTTTCGTGAAACTAGCACAGATACGCAGTATTTT. This chain joins TRBV25-1 and TRBJ2-3; D is unclear. The germline V and J ends were trimmed by 0 bases and 0 bases, with 13 bases remaining between them. Germline CDR1 reads MGHDK; CDR2 reads SYGVNS. CDR3 length: 17 residues.

A few counts support this clonotype. The chain is built from TRBV14 and TRBJ1-4; 8 bases are a match to TRBD1. CDR3 size: 14 residues. The germline V gene has CDR1 SGHDN and CDR2 FVKESK. Losses at the gene ends were 4 bases for V and 8 bases for J; bases not matched to a gene: 6. CDR3 bases: TGTGCCAGCAGCCCTCGACAGGGGAAAGAAAAACTGTTTTTT. Translating it yields CASSPRQGKEKLFF.

The chain carries TRBV2 and TRBJ2-1, with 9 nucleotides matching TRBD2. This CDR3 is 17 amino acids long. Trimming cost V 5 bases and J 9 bases; bases outside gene matches: 17. From germline, CDR1 is SNHLY and CDR2 FYNNEI. CDR3 residues: CASSQRIAGAASSEQFF. CDR3 nucleotide sequence: TGTGCCAGCAGTCAACGTATAGCGGGAGCCGCCTCTAGTGAGCAGTTCTTC.

This clonotype was seen once. Mismatch with germline at one junction end may stem from a read error. The J gene is TRBJ2-1, the V gene TRBV24-1; 8 nucleotides agree with TRBD2. The V gene's germline CDR1 is KGHDR and CDR2 SFDVKD. The CDR3 is 17 residues long. This chain's CDR3 is CATSDRRRGASYNEQLF. As DNA, the CDR3 is TGTGCCACCAGTGACCGTCGGCGGGGGGCTAGCTACAATGAGCAGCTCTTC.

This clonotype showed up just a few times. The chain carries TRBV18 and TRBJ2-5; D is unclear. Trimming took 3 bases from V and 5 from J, leaving 19 bases between them. This CDR3 contains 16 residues. The V gene's germline CDR1 is KGHSH and CDR2 LQKENI. In nucleotides, the CDR3 is TGTGCCAGCTCACCCCCGGATCGGGCCTTGGGGGAGACCCAGTACTTC. It translates to CASSPPDRALGETQYF.

The J gene is TRBJ1-1, the V gene TRBV6-2 or TRBV6-3; a weak D match, TRBD1 (5 bases). Trimming removed 2 bases from V and 5 bases from J, with 21 bases in between. CDR3 length equals 17 residues. Germline loops: CDR1 MNHEY, CDR2 SVGEGT. Written as DNA, the CDR3 is TGTGCCAGCAGTTACCAGATTGGGATGGGGGTAGAAACTGAAGCTTTCTTT. Amino acids: CASSYQIGMGVETEAFF.

The rearrangement uses TRBV20-1 and TRBJ1-1; D gene ambiguous. CDR3 length equals 15 residues. V was trimmed by 0 bases and J by 2 bases, leaving 13 bases between them. CDR1 and CDR2 from the germline V gene are DFQATT and SNEGSKA (reference sequence). The chain's CDR3 is CSARDYWQTNTEAFF. CDR3 nucleotides: TGCAGTGCTAGAGATTATTGGCAGACAAACACTGAAGCTTTCTTT.

The V gene is TRBV3-1, the J gene TRBJ2-2; a possible D gene is TRBD2 (5 bases). Germline values: CDR1 LGHDT, CDR2 YNNKEL (reference sequence). V was clipped by 4 bases and J by 6 bases, with 12 bases between them. This CDR3 is 14 amino acids long. CDR3 protein: CASSREIGPGELFF. The CDR3 DNA follows: TGTGCCAGCAGCCGGGAGATCGGGCCCGGGGAGCTGTTTTTT.

This clonotype was found a few times. V and J are TRBV20-1 and TRBJ1-2, with 8 bases matching TRBD1. This CDR3 region has 15 residues. Germline CDR1 and CDR2: DFQATT and SNEGSKA (reference sequence). The junction had 6 bases not matched to a gene; V was cut back by 3 bases and J by 0 bases. The CDR3 region has the DNA TGCAGTGCTAGCAGTCAGGGGGCGGCTAACTATGGCTACACCTTC. Translation: CSASSQGAANYGYTF.

This clonotype has just a few counts. The chain couples TRBV7-8 to TRBJ2-7; TRBD2 matches at 9 bases. This CDR3 is 12 amino acids long. With 4 bases clipped from V and 7 bases from J, the junction kept 2 bases outside the gene matches. Per germline, CDR1 SGHVS and CDR2 FQNEAQ. This chain's CDR3 is CASSSRGGEQYF. The CDR3 DNA follows: TGTGCCAGCAGCTCGCGGGGGGGGGAGCAGTACTTC.

This chain links TRBV20-1 with TRBJ2-3; D tentatively fits TRBD1 or TRBD2 (5 bases each). Per germline, CDR1 DFQATT and CDR2 SNEGSKA (reference sequence). The CDR3 sequence is 14 residues long. V shed 4 bases and J shed 3 bases, with 14 bases lying between them. The CDR3 loop is CSATPGPITDTQYF. In DNA, the CDR3 is TGCAGTGCTACTCCGGGACCGATAACAGATACGCAGTATTTT.

This clonotype was detected many times. The J gene is TRBJ1-1, the V gene TRBV7-3, with D possibly TRBD1 on 5 matching bases. The V and J ends lost 5 bases and 1 base respectively, with 8 bases between them. The CDR3 is 13 amino acids. Germline values: CDR1 SGHTA, CDR2 FQGTGA. The CDR3, as DNA: TGTGCCAGCAGCCGACAGCAGAACACTGAAGCTTTCTTT. Amino acid sequence: CASSRQQNTEAFF.